What follows describes a single T cell receptor (beta chain). Its binding antigen is unknown. Qualities for individual bases were not recorded, and no much larger clone is one base off. Libraries were built with the immunoSEQ multiplex PCR assay. This immuneACCESS table, as held by TCRdb, lists in-frame sequences with V and J called but not all clones. Of the missing ones, under half trace to an unresolved V gene in checked studies; the others have no known cause. This sample gives about 69,000 clones in total; roughly nine tenths of them show up just once. Of the sample, 0.25% to 0.3% falls within the top ten clones. These data belong to a study of T cell changes during pregnancy in multiple sclerosis (dated by TCRdb to the late 2010s). For context, the study as a whole: The study examined how the T cell repertoire changed over the course of pregnancy in women with multiple sclerosis.

CDR1 and CDR2, looked up from the germline V gene, are SQVTM and ANQGSEA. The junction carries 13 bases between V and J, which are trimmed by 4 bases and 0 bases respectively. The CDR3 covers 15 residues, taking in both the cysteine and the phenylalanine. The CDR3 DNA has 45 bases and is translated from base 1. This specimen was CD4+ T cells from peripheral blood mononuclear cells, taken in the third trimester of pregnancy. The sequence joins TRBV29-1 to TRBJ1-3, with TRBD1 tentatively as D gene (6 bases match). The sequence was obtained from a female donor in good health, enrolled as a control in a pregnancy study. The CDR3 region reads CSVAPQGNSGNTIYF. The sequence in DNA is TGCAGCGTTGCGCCCCAGGGGAACTCTGGAAACACCATATATTTT.